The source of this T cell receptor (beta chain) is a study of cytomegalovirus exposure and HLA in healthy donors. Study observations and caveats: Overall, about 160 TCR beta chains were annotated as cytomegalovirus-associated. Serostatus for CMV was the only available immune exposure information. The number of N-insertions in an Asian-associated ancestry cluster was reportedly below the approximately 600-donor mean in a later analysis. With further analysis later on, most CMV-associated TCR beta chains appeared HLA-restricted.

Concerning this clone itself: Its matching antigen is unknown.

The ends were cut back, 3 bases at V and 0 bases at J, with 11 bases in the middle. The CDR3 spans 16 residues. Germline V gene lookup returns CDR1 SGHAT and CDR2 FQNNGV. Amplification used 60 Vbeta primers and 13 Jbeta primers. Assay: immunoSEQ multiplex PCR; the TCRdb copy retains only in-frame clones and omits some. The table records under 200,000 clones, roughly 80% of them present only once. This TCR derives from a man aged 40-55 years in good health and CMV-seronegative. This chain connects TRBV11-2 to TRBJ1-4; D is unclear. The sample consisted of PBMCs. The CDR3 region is CASSFPNGATNEKLFF. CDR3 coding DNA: TGTGCCAGCAGCTTCCCCAACGGTGCAACTAATGAAAAACTGTTTTTT.